These 21 T cell receptor beta chains originate from one sample sequenced in a study of patients and donors after allogeneic stem cell transplantation. TCRdb processed the RT-PCR reads anew with MiXCR; each CDR3 protein has one entry. The sample lists about 960,000 distinct CDR3 sequences, roughly 18% seen once, with under 6.5% in the top ten. The material sequenced was blood, either unsorted or a sorted T cell fraction (not recorded which). The origin of the receptors is a human donor who was either an allogeneic HSCT recipient or a stem cell or donor lymphocyte infusion donor (not recorded which). It is not recorded whose cells these are; they may come from a transplant donor.

The chain carries TRBV5-1 and TRBJ2-5; 9 positions match TRBD2. The CDR3 runs to 14 residues. In germline, CDR1 is SGHRS, CDR2 YFSETQ. Trimming took 4 bases from V and 4 from J; bases not matched to a gene: 5. CDR3 sequence reads: CASSPRTSVETQYF. The CDR3 coding sequence is TGCGCCAGCAGCCCCAGGACTAGCGTAGAGACCCAGTACTTC.

The chain uses TRBV7-9 and TRBJ2-1; 10 bases agree with TRBD2. Germline loops: CDR1 SEHNR, CDR2 FQNEAQ (reference sequence). The CDR3 extends over 16 amino acids. V shed 2 bases, J shed 9 bases, and the junction held 10 bases outside the gene matches. CDR3 region: CASSLQAGGPFGEQFF. CDR3 bases: TGTGCCAGCAGCTTACAAGCGGGAGGGCCGTTCGGTGAGCAGTTCTTC. The complete variable domain, with remaining parts taken from reference TRBV7-9 and TRBJ2-1, reads DTGVSQNPRHKITKRGQNVTFRCDPISEHNRLYWYRQTLGQGPEFLTYFQNEAQLEKSRLLSDRFSAERPKGSFSTLEIQRTEQGDSAMYLCASSLQAGGPFGEQFFGPGTRLTVL.

This clonotype was detected only a few times. This chain connects TRBV5-1 to TRBJ2-3; TRBD1 matches 7 bases. The CDR3 is 16 amino acids. The V gene's germline CDR1 is SGHRS and CDR2 YFSETQ. J gave up 0 bases and V 6 bases, and 10 bases lay outside the gene matches. In nucleotides, the CDR3 is TGCGCCAGCACCCCGGACAGGTTCACTAGCACAGATACGCAGTATTTT. Its protein product is CASTPDRFTSTDTQYF.

This clonotype appeared a few times. J is TRBJ1-1 and V is TRBV30; unclear D gene. Deletions cut 0 bases from V and 8 bases from J, with 7 bases between. From germline, CDR1 is GTSNPN and CDR2 SVGIG (reference sequence). The CDR3 consists of 11 residues. In DNA, the CDR3 is TGTGCCTGGAGTGTAGAAGAGGAAGCTTTCTTT. Protein: CAWSVEEEAFF.

This sequence joins TRBV7-3 and TRBJ2-3, with TRBD2 identical over 9 bases. Germline V CDR1 and CDR2: SGHTA, FQGTGA. The CDR3 totals 16 residues. The V and J ends lost 0 bases and 5 bases, in that order; junction bases with no gene match: 6. CDR3 sequence reads: CASSLTPGLAEDTQYF. The CDR3 region has the DNA TGTGCCAGCAGCTTAACCCCGGGACTAGCCGAAGATACGCAGTATTTT.

This clonotype was seen more than once but under ten times. The J gene is TRBJ2-3, the V gene TRBV20-1, with D perhaps TRBD2 (6 bases). Germline V gene lookup returns CDR1 DFQATT and CDR2 SNEGSKA (reference sequence). The V and J ends lost 7 bases and 6 bases respectively, with 29 bases between them. The CDR3 runs 17 residues. The CDR3 bases are TGCAGTGACGGGTTGCTTCTGGGGGGACCCGATTCTGATACGCAGTATTTT. Translated, it gives CSDGLLLGGPDSDTQYF.

The V call is TRBV6-5, the J call TRBJ1-1, with 10 bases identical to TRBD1. This CDR3 spans 18 amino acids. V gave up 2 bases and J gave up 1 base; unmatched junction bases: 10. The germline gives CDR1 MNHEY, CDR2 SVGAGI. The CDR3 DNA reads TGTGCCAGCAGTTACGGGTCTCCGGGACAGGGGCGGAACACTGAAGCTTTCTTT. This gives the protein CASSYGSPGQGRNTEAFF.

This clonotype was seen a few times. The J gene is TRBJ2-7, the V gene TRBV18; unclear D gene. Germline V CDR1 and CDR2: KGHSH, LQKENI. This CDR3 contains 13 residues. Trimming took off 6 bases at V and 4 bases at J, with 13 bases between the two ends. For the CDR3, the DNA is TGTGCCAGCTCCCAACTGAGCACTTACGAGCAGTACTTC. It yields the protein CASSQLSTYEQYF.

The chain has TRBV4-1 and TRBJ1-5, with 8 bases identical to TRBD1. J gave up 0 bases and V 1 base, and 2 bases lay outside the gene matches. This CDR3 spans 16 amino acids. CDR1 MGHRA and CDR2 YSYEKL come from the germline V gene. The DNA for the CDR3 is TGCGCCAGCAGCCAAGTGGGACAGGATAGCAATCAGCCCCAGCATTTT. Its translation: CASSQVGQDSNQPQHF.

This clonotype was seen a handful of times. The chain employs TRBV15 and TRBJ2-6; D is unclear. This CDR3 is 19 amino acids long. CDR1 and CDR2 (germline): LNHNV, YYDKDF (reference sequence). V was cut by 0 bases and J by 0 bases, with 15 bases left in between. CDR3 residues: CATSRDSRLVVSGANVLTF. In DNA, the CDR3 is TGTGCCACCAGCAGAGATAGTAGGCTGGTAGTCTCTGGGGCCAACGTCCTGACTTTC.

This clonotype has only a few counts. The chain links TRBV7-9 to TRBJ2-5; 8 bases align to TRBD2. V lost 6 bases, J lost 0 bases, and 6 bases stayed unmatched. This CDR3 has 15 amino acids. From germline, CDR1 is SEHNR and CDR2 FQNEAQ (reference sequence). Here the CDR3 reads CASSFQRGYQETQYF. The CDR3 DNA sequence: TGTGCCAGCAGTTTCCAGCGGGGGTACCAAGAGACCCAGTACTTC.

The chain has TRBV20-1 and TRBJ2-7, with TRBD1 identical over 8 bases. The germline V gene has CDR1 DFQATT and CDR2 SNEGSKA (reference sequence). The CDR3 spans 14 residues. Trimming cost V 5 bases and J 2 bases; bases outside gene matches: 8. CDR3 in DNA: TGCAGTGCTTCTAAGGGACAGGACCCCTACGAGCAGTACTTC. Encoded protein: CSASKGQDPYEQYF.

The rearrangement uses TRBV5-4 and TRBJ1-2; D not certain. The CDR3 runs to 16 residues. From germline, CDR1 is SGHNT and CDR2 YYREEE (reference sequence). V was shortened by 2 bases and J by 9 bases, with 23 bases between the two germline ends. CDR3 sequence: CASSFTGNGAVRSYTF. CDR3 DNA: TGTGCCAGCAGCTTTACCGGGAATGGAGCCGTTAGGAGCTACACCTTC.

This clonotype turned up a few times. V is TRBV6-2 or TRBV6-3 and J is TRBJ2-5; D tentatively fits TRBD1 or TRBD2 (5 bases each). CDR1 MNHEY and CDR2 SVGEGT come from the germline V gene. The CDR3 covers 13 residues. Trimming took off 6 bases at V and 7 bases at J, with 15 bases between the two ends. The CDR3 sequence: CASRPGPALTQYF. The DNA of the CDR3 is TGTGCCAGCAGGCCGGGACCAGCTCTGACCCAGTACTTC.

This clonotype was counted between two and nine times. The CDR3 DNA follows: TGCGCCAGCAGCTTGGAACTAGCGGGAGACCAGCTGTACTTC. Encoded protein: CASSLELAGDQLYF. The V call is TRBV5-1, the J call TRBJ2-5; TRBD2 matches at 11 bases. Germline CDR1 reads SGHRS; CDR2 reads YFSETQ. CDR3 length: 14 amino acids. V shed 0 bases and J 13 bases; nucleotides not matched to a gene: 8.

This clonotype was seen a handful of times. The V gene is TRBV20-1, the J gene TRBJ2-1, with 9 bases matching TRBD2. The CDR3 spans 16 residues. The germline gives CDR1 DFQATT, CDR2 SNEGSKA (reference sequence). Germline trimming cut 5 bases from V and 5 bases from J; bases unmatched to any gene: 13. The CDR3 DNA is TGCAGTGCTCCTTTTCCCGGGACTAGCATCGACAATGAGCAGTTCTTC. Amino acids: CSAPFPGTSIDNEQFF.

J is TRBJ1-2 and V is TRBV12-3 or TRBV12-4, with 8 nucleotides matching TRBD1. CDR3 length: 13 amino acids. Trimming took 6 bases from V and 7 from J; bases not matched to a gene: 7. The CDR3 loop reads CASSRGQGGGYTF. The CDR3 nucleotides read TGTGCCAGCAGCCGAGGACAGGGAGGTGGCTACACCTTC.

This clonotype was seen only a few times. V and J are TRBV2 and TRBJ2-1; possibly TRBD2 for D (6 bases). The CDR3 has 13 residues. Germline V gene sequence: CDR1 SNHLY, CDR2 FYNNEI. Trimming removed 6 bases at V and 5 bases at J, with 11 bases between. The DNA for the CDR3 is TGTGCCAGCAGGGAGGGACTTCACAATGAGCAGTTCTTC. Encoded protein: CASREGLHNEQFF. Complete variable domain (other parts from reference TRBV2 and TRBJ2-1): EPEVTQTPSHQVTQMGQEVILRCVPISNHLYFYWYRQILGQKVEFLVSFYNNEISEKSEIFDDQFSVERPDGSNFTLKIRSTKLEDSAMYFCASREGLHNEQFFGPGTRLTVL.

V usage is TRBV5-1 and J usage is TRBJ2-2, with D perhaps matching TRBD1 (5 bases). The CDR3 runs 17 residues. CDR1 is SGHRS and CDR2 is YFSETQ in the germline V gene. The V end was cut by 1 base, the J end by 0 bases, with 13 bases between. The CDR3 coding sequence is TGCGCCAGCAGCTTGCTACCCACAGGATCGAACACCGGGGAGCTGTTTTTT. Protein sequence: CASSLLPTGSNTGELFF.

This clonotype occurred many times. This chain connects TRBV29-1 to TRBJ2-2; D is perhaps TRBD1 (5 bases). Per the germline V gene, CDR1 is SQVTM and CDR2 is ANQGSEA. Trimming removed 6 bases at V and 5 bases at J, with 10 bases between. CDR3 length: 12 residues. Written as DNA, the CDR3 is TGCAGCGTCACAGGTGGGACCGGGGAGCTGTTTTTT. Protein product: CSVTGGTGELFF.

This clonotype has a handful of counts. The rearrangement joins TRBV12-3 or TRBV12-4 to TRBJ2-3; tentative D call: TRBD1 (7 bases). The V gene lost 5 bases and the J gene lost 6 bases, with 18 bases spanning the gap. The CDR3 totals 15 residues. The CDR3 region has the DNA TGTGCCAGCAGTCCCCAGGGGGGAAACTCGGATACGCAGTATTTT. This translates into CASSPQGGNSDTQYF.